The rows below give T cell receptor beta chains drawn from one sample of a study of blood T cells in healthy people across ages. TCRdb analysed the 5' RACE reads with MiXCR anew, one entry per CDR3 protein. The sample lists 650,000 to 800,000 distinct CDR3 sequences; roughly 44% were seen once. Material for sequencing was blood. The receptors originated from a man aged 55 to 69 in good health. Each CDR3 is given with its conserved first and last residue. Each record gives: D gene, clone size, J gene, V gene, CDR3 length, CDR3 DNA, CDR3 protein. D genes are given only for firm matches. A clone size is listed for some rows: how often the clone was seen (once, few, many), or a class if it is expanded.

- - TRBJ1-6 TRBV20-1 17 TGCAGTGCTGGGGGGGCAGGGACGAGCTCCTATAATTCACCCCTCCACTTT CSAGGAGTSSYNSPLHF
- - TRBJ1-5 TRBV12-3/TRBV12-4 17 TGTGCCAGCAGTTTACACCAGGGCCTGGCGGGCAATCAGCCCCAGCATTTT CASSLHQGLAGNQPQHF
TRBD1 few TRBJ1-5 TRBV13 18 TGTGCCAGCAGCTTAGGCCACGGACAGGGGGCCCGCCCGGCGCCCCAGCATTTT CASSLGHGQGARPAPQHF
- few TRBJ2-5 TRBV7-2 13 TGTGCCAGCAGCTTAGAGCAGTTGGGGACCCAGTACTTC CASSLEQLGTQYF
- - TRBJ1-5 TRBV6-6 14 TGTGCCAGCAGTACGGACAGCCTCGGGCAGCCCCAGCATTTT CASSTDSLGQPQHF
- - TRBJ1-2 TRBV20-1 12 TGCAGTGCTATGTTCCAGACCTATGGCTACACCTTC CSAMFQTYGYTF
- - TRBJ2-5 TRBV7-9 16 TGTGCCAGCAGCCCAACAAACCAGGGTTTTAGGGAGACCCAGTACTTC CASSPTNQGFRETQYF
- - TRBJ2-1 TRBV7-2 16 TGTGCCAGCAGCTTAGGCGGGGGACACTCCTACAATGAGCAGTTCTTC CASSLGGGHSYNEQFF
- once TRBJ2-1 TRBV23-1 15 TGCGCCAGCAGTCAATCGGGTCGTGCGGGCAATGAGCAGTTCTTC CASSQSGRAGNEQFF
- many TRBJ1-2 TRBV10-3 16 TGTGCCATCAGTGATCCGAGGGAGGGGCGAAGCTATGGCTACACCTTC CAISDPREGRSYGYTF
- - TRBJ2-1 TRBV6-5 12 TGTGCCAGCACCAAGGGGATGGATGAGCGGTTCTTC CASTKGMDERFF
TRBD2 once TRBJ2-5 TRBV20-1 15 TGCAGTGCTAAGATCCCTAGCGGCCGACAAGAGACCCAGTACTTC CSAKIPSGRQETQYF
TRBD1 few TRBJ2-7 TRBV20-1 13 TGCAGTGTCCCGGGACAGGCTCCCTACGAGCAGTACTTC CSVPGQAPYEQYF
- - TRBJ2-5 TRBV4-3 13 TGCGCCAGCAGCCAAGCTGACAGAGAGACCCAGTACTTC CASSQADRETQYF
- - TRBJ2-7 TRBV5-1 16 TGCGCCAGCAGCTCCAAGGTTTCGGGGAGAAAGGACGAGCAGTACTTC CASSSKVSGRKDEQYF
- - TRBJ1-2 TRBV4-3 15 TGCGCCAGCAGCCAAGCGCAGGGCTTCAACTATGGCTACACCTTC CASSQAQGFNYGYTF
- few TRBJ2-3 TRBV29-1 13 TGCAGCGTTGTGGCTGAGGAAACCGATACGCAGTATTTT CSVVAEETDTQYF
- many TRBJ2-5 TRBV15 16 TGTGCCACCAGCAGCTATGGGGGTTCCGCCAAAGAGACCCAGTACTTC CATSSYGGSAKETQYF
- - TRBJ2-5 TRBV7-9 13 TGTGCCAGCAGCTACACTGCACAAGAGACCCAGTACTTC CASSYTAQETQYF
TRBD2 - TRBJ2-1 TRBV29-1 16 TGCAGCGTTGAAACCCAGAGTGGGGGGGCCTACAATGAGCAGTTCTTC CSVETQSGGAYNEQFF
TRBD2 - TRBJ2-3 TRBV5-6 18 TGTGCCAGCAGCCCGACTAGCGGGGGGGCCGTAAGCACAGATACGCAGTATTTT CASSPTSGGAVSTDTQYF
TRBD2 - TRBJ2-5 TRBV7-2 16 TGTGCCAGCAGCCAGGGGACTAGCGGGGGCCAAGAGACCCAGTACTTC CASSQGTSGGQETQYF
TRBD1 few TRBJ2-1 TRBV11-2 14 TGTGCCAGCAGCCACCTCCTTACACACAGGGGACGGTTCTTC CASSHLLTHRGRFF
- - TRBJ2-3 TRBV24-1 13 TGTGCCACCAACCCAGGGGGCACAGATACGCAGTATTTT CATNPGGTDTQYF
- - TRBJ2-7 TRBV5-1 16 TGCGCCAGCAGCTTGGCGGGCCATAATTTTCCCCTCGAGCAGTACTTC CASSLAGHNFPLEQYF
- - TRBJ1-2 TRBV27 13 TGTGCCAGCGGATTGGCACAGGGTTATGGCTACACCTTC CASGLAQGYGYTF
TRBD2 - TRBJ2-1 TRBV20-1 16 TGCAGTGCTAGAGATATGGGACTAGCGAGGGGCAATGAGCAGTTCTTC CSARDMGLARGNEQFF
- few TRBJ2-1 TRBV29-1 11 TGCAGCGTATGGGGGTTCTATGAGCAGTTCTTC CSVWGFYEQFF
- - TRBJ2-1 TRBV7-6 12 TGTGCCAGCAGCCCCGACGGTTTGGAGCAGTTCTTC CASSPDGLEQFF
- many TRBJ2-7 TRBV9 13 TGTGCCAGCAGCGTAGATGAGGGTAGCGAGCAGTACTTC CASSVDEGSEQYF
- - TRBJ2-3 TRBV4-3 15 TGCGCCAGCAGCCCAGTAGTGACCCGCACAGATACGCAGTATTTT CASSPVVTRTDTQYF
TRBD2 - TRBJ2-7 TRBV20-1 15 TGCAGTGCGGGTCGTGGGGGGGGTATCTCCTACGAGCAGTACTTC CSAGRGGGISYEQYF
- - TRBJ2-7 TRBV21-1 18 TGTGCCAGCAGCAAAGATGGGGCTGCATTCGGGTGGGACGTCGAGCAGTACTTC CASSKDGAAFGWDVEQYF
- few TRBJ2-5 TRBV29-1 13 TGCAGCGTTGAAGATTGGACCGGGGAGACCCAGTACTTC CSVEDWTGETQYF
TRBD2 many TRBJ2-3 TRBV7-2 19 TGTGCCAGCAGCTTAGATTCGGGACTAGCGGGCGGGGATGCAGATACGCAGTATTTT CASSLDSGLAGGDADTQYF
- - TRBJ2-5 TRBV6-2/TRBV6-3 14 TGTGCCAGCAATTCACGGGGGCCCCAAGAGACCCAGTACTTC CASNSRGPQETQYF
TRBD1 - TRBJ2-7 TRBV6-5 15 TGTGCCAGCAGTTACTCGTTGGACAGGGAGGACGAGCAGTACTTC CASSYSLDREDEQYF
- few TRBJ2-1 TRBV28 13 TGTGCCAGCAGTTACCGGTGGCCCAATGAGCAGTTCTTC CASSYRWPNEQFF
TRBD1 many TRBJ1-2 TRBV28 15 TGTGCCAGCAGTACCAGGGACAGGGCCTGGAGGGGCTACACCTTC CASSTRDRAWRGYTF
- - TRBJ2-7 TRBV7-2 12 TGTGCCAGCACCGACAGACCCTACGAGCAGTACTTC CASTDRPYEQYF
- - TRBJ1-6 TRBV29-1 13 TGCAGCGTCGGAGACGCAGGGAATTCACCCCTCCACTTT CSVGDAGNSPLHF
- once TRBJ2-1 TRBV27 13 TGTGCCAGCAGTTTATCTTACCAAGAGACCCAGTTCTTC CASSLSYQETQFF
- - TRBJ2-2 TRBV12-5 17 TGTGCTAGTGGTTTGGCCAGGTCACCGGGGAACACCGGGGAGCTGTTTTTT CASGLARSPGNTGELFF